Only one count was recorded for the clone carrying this T cell receptor (beta chain). The entry originates in a study of glioma-infiltrating T cells after dendritic cell vaccination. Study overall: Dendritic cells derived from monocytes and pulsed with autologous tumor lysate formed the vaccine.

As for time point: after dendritic cell vaccination, including at tumor progression/relapse. Patients had residual fresh-frozen tumor tissue and more than two years of survival data. All glioblastoma patients lacked an isocitrate dehydrogenase mutation. The CDR3 contains 9 residues. Trimming removed 5 bases from V and 9 bases from J, with 7 bases in between. CDR1 is DFQATT, CDR2 SNEGSKA, per germline (reference sequence). Repertoires were generated with immunoSEQ multiplex PCR, while TCRdb's copy carries only in-frame clones and drops some. This table has over 65,000 clones, about 85% appearing once. This receptor was obtained from a human donor with glioblastoma. The chain carries TRBV20-1 and TRBJ1-1; D is undetermined. Source: blood, taken after dendritic cell vaccination. CDR3 loop: CSAGNQAFF. As DNA, the CDR3 is TGCAGTGCTGGCAATCAAGCTTTCTTT.